These 27 T cell receptor beta chains were all obtained from the same sample, sequenced in a study of graft-versus-host responses after intestinal transplantation. TCRdb keeps only in-frame clones here, not all; method: immunoSEQ multiplex PCR. Of 9,500 to 10,000 clones listed, about 76% are singletons. Graft tissue was processed to release intraepithelial and lamina propria lymphocytes. The input for sequencing was ileum tissue, taken around 450 days after intestinal transplantation. Receptor source: a human patient who received an intestinal transplant, so some T cells may come from the graft donor.

This chain joins TRBV5-8 and TRBJ1-5, with a tentative D call TRBD1 (5 bases). V lost 0 bases and J lost 6, with 10 bases in between. The CDR3 length is 14 residues. The V gene's germline CDR1 is SGHTS and CDR2 YDEGEE. As DNA, the CDR3 is TGTGCCAGCAGCTTGGATCAGGGAAGTCAGCCCCAGCATTTT. Protein: CASSLDQGSQPQHF.

The V call is TRBV6-1, the J call TRBJ1-5, with TRBD1 matching 8 bases. V shed 10 bases and J 5 bases; nucleotides not matched to a gene: 7. CDR1 and CDR2 (germline): MNHNS, SASEGT. CDR3 size: 13 residues. The CDR3 DNA sequence: TGTGCCACCTACCAGGGGGCGGATCAGCCCCAGCATTTT. It is translated as CATYQGADQPQHF.

CDR3: CASRVQGYSGNTIYF. Here the CDR3 DNA reads TGTGCCAGCAGGGTACAGGGATACTCTGGAAACACCATATATTTT. The chain links TRBV7-9 to TRBJ1-3, with D perhaps matching TRBD1 (6 bases). CDR1 and CDR2 (germline): SEHNR, FQNEAQ (reference sequence). The CDR3 has 15 residues. V lost 6 bases and J lost 0, with 12 bases in between.

The chain has TRBV27 and TRBJ2-3, with a weak D call TRBD2 (6 bases). The CDR3 extends over 15 amino acids. The V end was cut by 4 bases, the J end by 6 bases, with 17 bases between. Germline V gives CDR1 MNHEY, CDR2 SMNVEV (reference sequence). The CDR3 loop is CASSSPGLLEDTQYF. The DNA of the CDR3 is TGTGCCAGCAGTTCCCCGGGACTCTTGGAGGATACGCAGTATTTT.

The chain couples TRBV4-3 to TRBJ1-1; D is uncertain. Germline CDR1 and CDR2: LGHNA and YSLEER. This CDR3 is built from 15 residues. V gave up 2 bases and J gave up 0 bases, with 10 bases separating them. The CDR3 DNA sequence: TGCGCCAGCAGCCAATACCCCGGACTGAACACTGAAGCTTTCTTT. It specifies CASSQYPGLNTEAFF.

With respect to this clone: At one end the junction does not follow the germline gene, possibly because of a read error. The chain is built from TRBV19 and TRBJ1-2, with a tentative D call TRBD1 (5 bases). This CDR3 has 10 amino acids. CDR1 LNHDA and CDR2 SQIVND come from the germline V gene (reference sequence). CDR3 nucleotides: TGTGCTAGTGGACGGGCGGACAAGAGATTC. Its translation is CASGRADKRF.

The rearrangement joins TRBV11-3 to TRBJ2-2; D gene unclear. The CDR3 runs 15 residues. V shed 2 bases and J shed 1 base, with 8 bases lying between them. The germline CDR1 and CDR2 sequences are SGHNT and YENEEA. For the CDR3, the DNA is TGTGCCAGCAGCTTATTTGGGCAGAACACCGGGGAGCTGTTTTTT. It codes for CASSLFGQNTGELFF.

The chain employs TRBV14 and TRBJ1-6; the D gene is possibly TRBD1 (6 bases). The V gene's germline CDR1 is SGHDN and CDR2 FVKESK. V gave up 1 base and J gave up 10 bases, with 14 bases separating them. The CDR3 totals 15 residues. CDR3 nucleotides: TGTGCCAGCAGCCAAGTTACAGGGAGTAAATCACCCCTCCACTTT. This encodes CASSQVTGSKSPLHF.

The chain is built from TRBV15 and TRBJ1-4, with 7 nucleotides matching TRBD1. Germline V gives CDR1 LNHNV, CDR2 YYDKDF (reference sequence). The trim removed 3 bases at V and 10 bases at J, leaving 11 bases unmatched. CDR3 length equals 15 residues. CDR3 sequence reads: CATSRKYRGYGKLFF. For the CDR3, the DNA is TGTGCCACCAGCAGGAAATACAGGGGTTACGGAAAACTGTTTTTT.

In this sample, this clone turned up a few times. In DNA, the CDR3 is TGTGCCAGCAGCTTGGTGGCCAAAAACATTCAGTACTTC. Translated: CASSLVAKNIQYF. The chain uses TRBV5-5 and TRBJ2-4; D gene ambiguous. The germline gives CDR1 SGHKS, CDR2 YYEKEE (reference sequence). The ends were cut back, 0 bases at V and 1 base at J, with 2 bases in the middle. CDR3 length: 13 amino acids.

This chain connects TRBV19 to TRBJ1-2; TRBD1 matches 7 bases. Germline V gene lookup returns CDR1 LNHDA and CDR2 SQIVND (reference sequence). J gave up 6 bases and V 10 bases, and 17 bases lay outside the gene matches. The CDR3 has 15 residues. The CDR3 DNA reads as TGTGCCACCTATCCCCCCCCGGGACAGAGGAATGGCTACACCTTC. Protein: CATYPPPGQRNGYTF.

Points on this clone: The sample holds other DNA sequences that translate to the same CDR3. The chain employs TRBV19 and TRBJ1-5, with D perhaps TRBD1 (6 bases). Germline assignment: CDR1 LNHDA and CDR2 SQIVND (reference sequence). V lost 2 bases and J 6 bases, leaving 14 bases between the germline ends. The length of the CDR3 is 15 residues. DNA for the CDR3: TGTGCCAGTAGTATACGCGGGGGGCCGGGTCAGCCCCAGCATTTT. It yields the protein CASSIRGGPGQPQHF.

The chain uses TRBV11-3 and TRBJ2-1; the D gene is possibly TRBD2 (6 bases). V lost 1 base, J lost 8 bases, and 15 bases lay in between. Looked up from germline, CDR1 is SGHNT and CDR2 is YENEEA. This CDR3 spans 15 amino acids. The CDR3 loop reads CASSLGKGLGHEQFF. As DNA, the CDR3 is TGTGCCAGCAGCTTAGGGAAGGGACTCGGGCATGAGCAGTTCTTC.

V is TRBV27 and J is TRBJ2-2; D is perhaps TRBD1 or TRBD2 (5 bases each). Germline CDR1 MNHEY, CDR2 SMNVEV (reference sequence). The CDR3 length is 15 residues. Trimming cost V 3 bases and J 7 bases, with 15 bases left between them. CDR3 coding DNA: TGTGCCAGCAGTTTGGCCGGGAAGGGGAACGGGGAGCTGTTTTTT. Protein: CASSLAGKGNGELFF.

The gene calls are TRBV7-9 and TRBJ1-4; tentative D call: TRBD1 (5 bases). Germline CDR1 reads SEHNR; CDR2 reads FQNEAQ (reference sequence). V was shortened by 8 bases and J by 8 bases, with 12 bases between the two germline ends. This CDR3 spans 12 amino acids. The CDR3: CASGTGWEKLFF. The CDR3 DNA sequence: TGTGCCAGCGGGACTGGCTGGGAAAAACTGTTTTTT.

The V call is TRBV4-2, the J call TRBJ2-5; 9 nucleotides align to TRBD2. After removal of 1 base from V and 1 base from J, the junction contained 4 bases not matched to a gene. This CDR3 comprises 16 residues. Germline V gene sequence: CDR1 LGHNA, CDR2 YNFKEQ. The CDR3 DNA sequence: TGTGCCAGCAGCCAAGGGAAAGCGGGGGGCCAAGAGACCCAGTACTTC. Amino acids: CASSQGKAGGQETQYF.

The chain joins TRBV7-9 to TRBJ2-7; D unclear. V lost 6 bases, J lost 0 bases, and 6 bases lay in between. This CDR3 has 12 residues. In germline, CDR1 is SEHNR, CDR2 FQNEAQ (reference sequence). DNA for the CDR3: TGTGCCAGCAGTCGGACCTCCTACGAGCAGTACTTC. Translation: CASSRTSYEQYF.

J is TRBJ2-7 and V is TRBV5-1, with no clear D. Per the germline V gene, CDR1 is SGHRS and CDR2 is YFSETQ. The CDR3 consists of 13 residues. V lost 1 base and J 1 base, leaving 6 bases between the germline ends. This CDR3 reads CASSLSESYEQYF. CDR3 coding DNA: TGCGCCAGCAGCTTGAGCGAATCCTACGAGCAGTACTTC.

V usage is TRBV7-4 and J usage is TRBJ1-5, with 7 bases matching TRBD1. The CDR3 loop spans 19 amino acids. Per germline, CDR1 SGHVT and CDR2 SQSDAQ. The V gene end was trimmed by 5 bases and the J gene end by 7 bases; junction bases not matched to a gene: 23. CDR3 in amino acids: CASSAPGQTYPPIRQPQHF. The CDR3 coding sequence is TGTGCCAGCAGCGCTCCGGGACAGACCTATCCCCCGATACGGCAGCCCCAGCATTTT.

The chain recombines TRBV5-1 with TRBJ2-3, with unresolved D. Per germline, CDR1 SGHRS and CDR2 YFSETQ. V was clipped by 2 bases and J by 8 bases, with 9 bases between them. This CDR3 has 12 residues. This CDR3 is CASSFDGVTQYF. The CDR3 DNA follows: TGCGCCAGCAGCTTCGATGGTGTTACGCAGTATTTT.

This chain uses TRBV2 with TRBJ2-2; D is perhaps TRBD1 (5 bases). Germline assignment: CDR1 SNHLY and CDR2 FYNNEI. This CDR3 contains 15 residues. Trimming removed 3 bases at V and 2 bases at J, with 10 bases between. The CDR3 is CASSDKGKNTGELFF. CDR3 nucleotide sequence: TGTGCCAGCAGTGACAAGGGGAAAAACACCGGGGAGCTGTTTTTT.

The V gene is TRBV4-1, the J gene TRBJ2-7; TRBD1 matches at 7 bases. CDR1 and CDR2 from the germline V gene are MGHRA and YSYEKL. J was trimmed by 2 bases and V by 4 bases; bases with no gene match: 17. There are 18 residues in the CDR3. The CDR3 loop reads CASSPHPVKVGQAYEQYF. In nucleotides, the CDR3 is TGCGCCAGCAGCCCACACCCGGTTAAAGTAGGACAGGCCTACGAGCAGTACTTC.

This chain connects TRBV30 to TRBJ2-7, with D tentatively TRBD2 (6 bases). Germline CDR1 and CDR2: GTSNPN and SVGIG (reference sequence). The CDR3 contains 9 residues. The CDR3 DNA is TGTTCGGGGGAGGACGAGCAGTACTTC. This sequence encodes CSGEDEQYF.

The chain is built from TRBV27 and TRBJ2-5; D gene unclear. Trimming pared 5 bases from V and 1 base from J, leaving 5 bases between. This CDR3 comprises 12 residues. Germline V gene sequence: CDR1 MNHEY, CDR2 SMNVEV (reference sequence). CDR3 nucleotide sequence: TGTGCCAGCAGTCACCTCCAAGAGACCCAGTACTTC. Translation: CASSHLQETQYF.

The CDR3 sequence is CASSELSRDRYHSNQPQHF. Here the CDR3 DNA reads TGCGCCAGCAGTGAGTTATCCCGGGACAGATATCATAGCAATCAGCCCCAGCATTTT. V and J are TRBV10-2 and TRBJ1-5; TRBD1 agrees at 7 bases. Trimming cost V 1 base and J 0 bases; bases outside gene matches: 12. The germline CDR1 and CDR2 sequences are WSHSY and SAAADI. This CDR3 spans 19 amino acids.

The genes are TRBV5-6 and TRBJ1-2; 7 bases line up with TRBD1. Germline CDR1 is SGHDT and CDR2 is YYEEEE. With 0 bases clipped from V and 3 bases from J, the junction kept 5 bases outside the gene matches. The CDR3 length is 15 residues. CDR3 DNA sequence: TGTGCCAGCAGCTTGGGACAGGGAATGCACTATGGCTACACCTTC. Translation gives CASSLGQGMHYGYTF.

The genes are TRBV7-6 and TRBJ2-3; a weak D match, TRBD1 (5 bases). From germline, CDR1 is SGHVS and CDR2 FNYEAQ. With 2 bases removed from V and 6 bases from J, the gap between germline ends came to 15 bases. The length of the CDR3 is 15 residues. CDR3: CASSLNPGLSDTQYF. The CDR3 DNA sequence: TGTGCCAGCAGCTTAAACCCAGGGCTGAGCGATACGCAGTATTTT.